The clone carrying this T cell receptor (beta chain) was recorded once. Antigen specificity is unknown. The PCR was carried out with 60 Vbeta primers and 13 Jbeta primers. Repertoires were generated with immunoSEQ multiplex PCR, while TCRdb's copy carries only in-frame clones and drops some. The sample has tens of thousands of clones, under 85% seen once. Germline V gene data show CDR1 as LNHDA and CDR2 as SQIVND (reference sequence). Losses at the gene ends were 6 bases for V and 4 bases for J; bases not matched to a gene: 5. This CDR3 comprises 14 residues. The data stem from a study of cytomegalovirus exposure and HLA in healthy donors. Overall study results and limits: Certain indistinguishable V segments, among them TRBV6-2 and TRBV6-3, were excluded. With high specificity and sensitivity, the classifier reportedly diagnosed cytomegalovirus status.

The sequencing input was PBMCs. The receptor's source is a woman between 40 and 50 years old in good health and CMV-seropositive. The gene calls are TRBV19 and TRBJ2-7; 11 bases line up with TRBD1. CDR3 protein: CASSGDRGMYEQYF. CDR3 bases: TGTGCCAGTAGCGGGGACAGGGGGATGTACGAGCAGTACTTC.